These 25 T cell receptor beta chains share one sample of origin, sequenced in a study of blood T cell repertoires in COVID-19. Assay: immunoSEQ multiplex PCR; the TCRdb copy retains only in-frame clones and omits some. The repertoire holds 200,000 to 300,000 clones, around 88% seen once, with more than 1% in the top ten. Sequenced material: PBMCs or T cells enriched from blood (not recorded which). These receptors were collected from a woman aged 40 to 55 with acute COVID-19.

The chain uses TRBV6-1 and TRBJ2-7, with 12 positions matching TRBD2. Germline CDR1 and CDR2: MNHNS and SASEGT. The CDR3 is 16 residues long. V lost 2 bases and J lost 5; bases outside the gene matches: 7. Here the CDR3 DNA reads TGTGCCAGCAGTGAAACGGAGACTAGCGGGAGTGACGAGCAGTACGTC. Residues: CASSETETSGSDEQYV.

The V gene is TRBV28, the J gene TRBJ2-7; D call uncertain. The germline V gene has CDR1 MDHEN and CDR2 SYDVKM. The CDR3 extends over 11 amino acids. Between the trimmed V and J ends, which lost 7 bases and 7 bases, there was a span of 11 bases. This CDR3 reads CASISRFEQYF. The CDR3 DNA follows: TGTGCCAGCATCTCCCGGTTTGAGCAGTACTTC.

The rearrangement links TRBV29-1 to TRBJ1-3, with a tentative D call TRBD1 (5 bases). The germline CDR1 and CDR2 sequences are SQVTM and ANQGSEA. Trimming removed 6 bases at V and 2 bases at J, with 17 bases between. This CDR3 spans 15 amino acids. The CDR3 is CSVGEGASAGNTIYF. The CDR3 region has the DNA TGCAGCGTGGGGGAGGGCGCCTCGGCTGGAAACACCATATATTTT.

The rearrangement joins TRBV30 to TRBJ1-2; 8 nucleotides align to TRBD1. There are 13 residues in the CDR3. Germline lookup yields CDR1 GTSNPN and CDR2 SVGIG (reference sequence). V lost 4 bases and J lost 7; bases outside the gene matches: 8. The CDR3 here is CAWTRTGQGGYTF. The DNA of the CDR3 is TGTGCCTGGACCCGGACAGGACAGGGTGGCTACACCTTC.

This clone has a single count. CDR3 in amino acids: CASSSWDRKGAFF. For the CDR3, the DNA is TGTGCCAGCAGCTCCTGGGACAGAAAGGGAGCTTTCTTT. The V gene is TRBV5-8, the J gene TRBJ1-1; 7 bases fit TRBD1. Trimming cost V 3 bases and J 10 bases; bases outside gene matches: 9. The CDR3 covers 13 residues. Germline V gives CDR1 SGHTS, CDR2 YDEGEE. Filled out from reference TRBV5-8 and TRBJ1-1, the complete variable domain reads EAGVTQSPTHLIKTRGQQATLRCSPISGHTSVYWYQQALGLGLQFLLWYDEGEERNRGNFPPRFSGRQFPNYSSELNVNALELEDSALYLCASSSWDRKGAFFGQGTRLTVV.

The chain joins TRBV5-1 to TRBJ2-3, with D possibly TRBD1 on 5 matching bases. From germline, CDR1 is SGHRS and CDR2 YFSETQ. Deletions cut 0 bases from V and 1 base from J, with 6 bases between. The CDR3 is 14 amino acids. The CDR3 DNA reads as TGCGCCAGCAGCTTGGCCAGGGGCACAGATACGCAGTATTTT. This gives the protein CASSLARGTDTQYF.

J is TRBJ1-5 and V is TRBV15; D perhaps matches TRBD1 (5 bases). V was trimmed by 0 bases and J by 0 bases, leaving 6 bases between them. CDR1 LNHNV and CDR2 YYDKDF come from the germline V gene (reference sequence). The CDR3 runs to 15 residues. CDR3: CATSREGHSNQPQHF. DNA of the CDR3: TGTGCCACCAGCAGAGAGGGGCATAGCAATCAGCCCCAGCATTTT.

V and J are TRBV12-3 or TRBV12-4 and TRBJ1-2, with 8 bases identical to TRBD1. The junction had 7 bases not matched to a gene; V was cut back by 6 bases and J by 10 bases. The CDR3 has 12 amino acids. The CDR3 sequence is CASRAGQGLYTF. In DNA form, the CDR3 reads TGTGCCAGCAGGGCCGGACAGGGCCTCTACACCTTC.

The chain uses TRBV6-5 and TRBJ2-2, with a tentative D call TRBD1 (5 bases). The CDR3 runs 13 residues. The germline V and J ends were trimmed by 8 bases and 4 bases, with 11 bases remaining between them. CDR1 and CDR2 from the germline V gene are MNHEY and SVGAGI. In DNA form, the CDR3 reads TGTGCCAGCCACCTAGACAGCACCGGGGAGCTGTTTTTT. It codes for CASHLDSTGELFF.

V gene TRBV11-2 combines with J gene TRBJ2-1; no clear D. Germline CDR1 is SGHAT and CDR2 is FQNNGV. CDR3 length: 11 amino acids. The germline V and J ends were trimmed by 6 bases and 6 bases, with 6 bases remaining between them. The CDR3 region has the DNA TGTGCCAGCAGTGCGCCCAATGAGCAGTTCTTC. Encoded protein: CASSAPNEQFF.

V and J are TRBV7-8 and TRBJ2-5; TRBD1 aligns across 8 bases. V shed 5 bases and J 3 bases; nucleotides not matched to a gene: 11. The V gene's germline CDR1 is SGHVS and CDR2 FQNEAQ. The CDR3 totals 16 residues. CDR3 in amino acids: CASSPNAGGGEETQYF. CDR3 DNA sequence: TGTGCCAGCAGCCCAAACGCAGGGGGCGGTGAAGAGACCCAGTACTTC.

V and J are TRBV10-3 and TRBJ1-1; D is possibly TRBD1 (5 bases). CDR1 is ENHRY and CDR2 is SYGVKD in the germline V gene. The CDR3 length is 13 residues. V lost 11 bases to trimming and J lost 5 bases, with 18 bases between them. The CDR3 loop is CAGQPQGSTEAFF. In DNA, the CDR3 is TGTGCCGGCCAACCTCAGGGATCTACTGAAGCTTTCTTT.

V usage is TRBV24-1 and J usage is TRBJ2-3; D unresolved. The CDR3 consists of 15 residues. CDR1 is KGHDR and CDR2 is SFDVKD in the germline V gene. The germline V and J ends were trimmed by 4 bases and 0 bases, with 10 bases remaining between them. CDR3 sequence (DNA): TGTGCCACCAGTGACGGTTACGGTAGCACAGATACGCAGTATTTT. Translating it yields CATSDGYGSTDTQYF.

The chain combines TRBV7-9 with TRBJ1-4, with a possible D match to TRBD1 (6 bases). Trimming removed 1 base from V and 3 bases from J, with 9 bases in between. This CDR3 is built from 15 residues. From germline, CDR1 is SEHNR and CDR2 FQNEAQ (reference sequence). DNA of the CDR3: TGTGCCAGCAGCTTAGTTAAGGGGGCTAATGAAAAACTGTTTTTT. It translates to CASSLVKGANEKLFF.

V gene TRBV5-4 combines with J gene TRBJ2-3; 8 bases map to TRBD2. CDR1 and CDR2 (germline): SGHNT, YYREEE (reference sequence). The CDR3 runs 17 residues. The V segment lost 4 bases and the J segment 6 bases; nucleotides outside the gene matches: 16. The CDR3 sequence: CASSSKLESGSLDTQYF. CDR3 DNA sequence: TGTGCCAGCAGCAGTAAGCTTGAGAGCGGGAGTTTGGATACGCAGTATTTT.

This chain links TRBV6-5 with TRBJ1-6; 11 bases align to TRBD1. The J segment lost 11 bases and the V segment lost 7 bases, leaving 7 bases of the junction unmatched. Germline V gene data show CDR1 as MNHEY and CDR2 as SVGAGI. The CDR3 sequence is 14 residues long. Here the CDR3 reads CASTRDRGRPPLHF. CDR3 bases: TGTGCCAGCACCAGGGACAGGGGGAGACCACCCCTCCACTTT.

The chain has TRBV28 and TRBJ2-7, with no clear D. The CDR3 is 15 residues long. The V gene's germline CDR1 is MDHEN and CDR2 SYDVKM. Trimming cost V 1 base and J 2 bases, with 12 bases left between them. The CDR3, as DNA: TGTGCCAGCAGTTTATCGTCTGACAACACCTACGAGCAGTACTTC. It codes for CASSLSSDNTYEQYF.

The J gene is TRBJ2-1, the V gene TRBV19; 8 bases match TRBD1. V was pared by 9 bases and J by 8 bases, with 6 bases of the junction left unmatched. The CDR3 has 12 amino acids. Germline V gene sequence: CDR1 LNHDA, CDR2 SQIVND (reference sequence). This CDR3 is CASRQGWDEQFF. In nucleotides, the CDR3 is TGTGCCAGCCGACAGGGGTGGGATGAGCAGTTCTTC.

The gene calls are TRBV9 and TRBJ2-1, with TRBD2 matching 7 bases. V trimming: 3 bases; J trimming: 5 bases; junction bases outside the gene matches: 8. The CDR3 contains 15 residues. Per the germline V gene, CDR1 is SGDLS and CDR2 is YYNGEE. This CDR3 reads CASSAGTTLNNEQFF. The CDR3 bases are TGTGCCAGCAGCGCCGGGACTACACTAAACAATGAGCAGTTCTTC.

V is TRBV13 and J is TRBJ2-7, with 10 bases matching TRBD1. V lost 0 bases and J lost 1; bases outside the gene matches: 6. The CDR3 runs to 17 residues. Germline CDR1 reads PRHDT; CDR2 reads FYEKMQ (reference sequence). CDR3 sequence (DNA): TGTGCCAGCAGCTTAGGCTTGCCGGGACAGGGGTCCTACGAGCAGTACGTC. Amino acids: CASSLGLPGQGSYEQYV.

The V and J genes are TRBV24-1 and TRBJ2-1; D might be TRBD2 (7 bases). CDR1 is KGHDR and CDR2 is SFDVKD in the germline V gene. The CDR3 is 15 residues long. The V end lost 9 bases, the J end lost 7 bases, and 21 bases lay between the germline ends. CDR3 amino acids: CATCRGDSGANEQFF. CDR3 nucleotide sequence: TGTGCCACCTGCCGGGGGGACTCAGGGGCTAATGAGCAGTTCTTC.

This chain uses TRBV3-1 (or the pseudogene TRBV3-2) with TRBJ1-2; 7 bases line up with TRBD1. The CDR3 is 15 amino acids. The ends lost 2 bases at V and 3 bases at J; junction bases unmatched: 6. CDR1 and CDR2 from the germline V gene are LGHDT and YNNKEL (reference sequence). The CDR3 DNA reads TGTGCCAGCAGCCAACAAACAGGGGTGGACTATGGCTACACCTTC. Protein: CASSQQTGVDYGYTF.

The CDR3, as DNA: TGTGCCAGCAGGAAGCGGGATCGCCCAGATACGCAGTATTTT. Protein product: CASRKRDRPDTQYF. The rearrangement joins TRBV11-3 to TRBJ2-3; TRBD2 matches at 7 bases. This CDR3 contains 14 residues. Unmatched junction bases numbered 7, after V lost 6 bases and J lost 4 bases. Germline CDR1 reads SGHNT; CDR2 reads YENEEA.

In regard to this clone: Other nucleotide sequences from this sample produce the same CDR3. The CDR3 bases are TGTGCCAGCAGACAGGGCTCTGGAAACACCATATATTTT. It translates to CASRQGSGNTIYF. The chain combines TRBV6-5 with TRBJ1-3; D is possibly TRBD1 (6 bases). The CDR3 totals 13 residues. Trimming removed 6 bases at V and 0 bases at J, with 6 bases between. From germline, CDR1 is MNHEY and CDR2 SVGAGI.

CDR3 sequence reads: CASSLLSPALYGYTF. In DNA form, the CDR3 reads TGTGCCAGCAGTTTATTAAGCCCAGCGCTCTATGGCTACACCTTC. V is TRBV28 and J is TRBJ1-2; no reliable D call. This CDR3 contains 15 residues. Trimming removed 1 base from V and 4 bases from J, with 13 bases in between. CDR1 MDHEN and CDR2 SYDVKM come from the germline V gene.